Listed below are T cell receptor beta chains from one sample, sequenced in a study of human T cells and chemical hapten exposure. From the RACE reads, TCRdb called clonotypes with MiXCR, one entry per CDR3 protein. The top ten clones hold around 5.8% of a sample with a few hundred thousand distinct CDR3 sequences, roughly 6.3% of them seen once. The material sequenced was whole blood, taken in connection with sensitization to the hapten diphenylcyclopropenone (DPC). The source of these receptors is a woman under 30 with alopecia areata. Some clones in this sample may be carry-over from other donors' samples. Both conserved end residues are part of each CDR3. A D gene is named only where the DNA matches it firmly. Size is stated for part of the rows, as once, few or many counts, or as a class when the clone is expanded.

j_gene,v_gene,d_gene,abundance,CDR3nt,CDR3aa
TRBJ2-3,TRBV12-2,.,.,TGTGCAAGTCGCTTAAACTCGGGAGGGGCGCGGAAATCCTCTAGCACAGATACGCAGTATTTT,CASRLNSGGARKSSSTDTQYF
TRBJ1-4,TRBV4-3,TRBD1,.,TGCGCCAGCAGCCAAGATCTTGCGGCCGGGACAGGGGGAGAAAAACTGTTTTTT,CASSQDLAAGTGGEKLFF
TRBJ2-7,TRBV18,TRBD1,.,TGTGCCAGCTCACCCCGGACCTCCGGGACAGGGGACTCCTACGAGCAGTACTTC,CASSPRTSGTGDSYEQYF
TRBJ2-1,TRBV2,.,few,TGTGCCAGCAACCCCCCGAATGAGCAGTTCTTC,CASNPPNEQFF
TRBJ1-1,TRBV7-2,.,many,TGTGCCAGCAGCTTAGAGGGCACTCCATGGGGGACTGAAGCTTTCTTT,CASSLEGTPWGTEAFF
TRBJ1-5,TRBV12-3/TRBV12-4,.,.,TGTGCCAGCAGTTGGAGTGGTTATAGCAATCAGCCCCAGCATTTT,CASSWSGYSNQPQHF
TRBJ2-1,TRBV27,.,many,TGTGCCAGCAGTTTGGGAATTGACTCCTACAATGAGCAGTTCTTC,CASSLGIDSYNEQFF
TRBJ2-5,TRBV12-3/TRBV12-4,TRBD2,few,TGTGCCAGCAGTTTTAGGCTAGCGGAGGGGGAGACCCAGTACTTC,CASSFRLAEGETQYF
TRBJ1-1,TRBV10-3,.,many,TGTGCCATCAGGGGACGGGAGAACACTGAAGCTTTCTTT,CAIRGRENTEAFF
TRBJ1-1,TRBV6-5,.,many,TGTGCCAGCAGTTCTAGGGAGAGTGAAGCTTTCTTT,CASSSRESEAFF
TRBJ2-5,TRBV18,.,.,TGTGCCAGCTCACCACCTAACCTCGGGGTCCGCCAGCATGAGACCCAGTACTTC,CASSPPNLGVRQHETQYF
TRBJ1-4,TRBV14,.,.,TGTGCCAGCAGCCAAGAACCAGGGTCAGAAAAACTGTTTTTT,CASSQEPGSEKLFF
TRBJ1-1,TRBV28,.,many,TGTGCCAGCAACGGGGTCCTAGGGGGGACTGAAGCTTTCTTT,CASNGVLGGTEAFF
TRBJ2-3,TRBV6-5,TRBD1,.,TGTGCCAGCAGTTACTCGGGACAGGTCACAGATACGCAGTATTTT,CASSYSGQVTDTQYF
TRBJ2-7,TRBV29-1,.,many,TGCAGCCGGGTGGCCTTCTACGAGCAGTACTTC,CSRVAFYEQYF
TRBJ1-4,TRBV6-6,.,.,TGTGCCAGCAGTATACAGCAAAATGAAAAACTGTTTTTT,CASSIQQNEKLFF
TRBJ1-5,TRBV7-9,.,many,TGTGCCAGCAGCTTAGGGGGGAGTAACAGCAATCAGCCCCAGCATTTT,CASSLGGSNSNQPQHF
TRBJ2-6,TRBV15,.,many,TGTGCCACCAGGGGACTCCAGAGCTCTGGGGCCAACGTCCTGACTTTC,CATRGLQSSGANVLTF
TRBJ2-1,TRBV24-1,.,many,TGTGCCACCAGTGATTTTCGGGGAGGAGATGAGCAGTTCTTC,CATSDFRGGDEQFF
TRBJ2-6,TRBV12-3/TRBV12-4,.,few,TGTGCCAGCAGCCAAGGGTCCTACTCTGGGGCCAACGTCCTGACTTTC,CASSQGSYSGANVLTF
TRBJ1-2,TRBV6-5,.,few,TGTGCCAGCAGTCCTTTCATAGGGACCCCAGAAGCGGGCTACACCTTC,CASSPFIGTPEAGYTF
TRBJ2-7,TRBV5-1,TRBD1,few,TGCGCCAGCAGCTTGAGTGGACAGGGGTCCGTCGAGCAGTACTTC,CASSLSGQGSVEQYF
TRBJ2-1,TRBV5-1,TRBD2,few,TGCGCCAGCAGCTTGGACCCCCCAGGCGCGGGGGGGCCCCGGGATGAGCAGTTCTTC,CASSLDPPGAGGPRDEQFF
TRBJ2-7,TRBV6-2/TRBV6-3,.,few,TGTGCCAGTTTGGGGTCCTACGAGCAGTACTTC,CASLGSYEQYF
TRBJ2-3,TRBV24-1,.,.,TGTGCCACCAGTGACCTGGACAGCACAGATACGCAGTATTTT,CATSDLDSTDTQYF
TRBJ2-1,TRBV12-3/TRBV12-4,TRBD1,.,TGTGCCAGCAGCCCTGACAGGGATCTGTTCAATGAGCAGTTCTTC,CASSPDRDLFNEQFF
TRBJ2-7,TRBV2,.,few,TGTGCCAGCAGTGAAGTTTGGCAGGACGAGCAGTACTTC,CASSEVWQDEQYF
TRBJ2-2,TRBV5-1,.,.,TGCGCCAGCAGCTTTATGTGGGACGAGAACACCGGGGAGCTGTTTTTT,CASSFMWDENTGELFF
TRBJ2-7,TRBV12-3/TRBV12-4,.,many,TGTGCCAGCAGTTTGTGGGACTTCTCCTACGAGCAGTACTTC,CASSLWDFSYEQYF
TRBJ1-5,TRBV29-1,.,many,TGCAGCGCCCGGGAGCCCAATCAGCCCCAGCATTTT,CSAREPNQPQHF
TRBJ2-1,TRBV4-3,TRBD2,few,TGCGCCAGCAGCCAAGAAAGTGGCTATAGCGGGGGCCTCTACAATGAGCAGTTCTTC,CASSQESGYSGGLYNEQFF
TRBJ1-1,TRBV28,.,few,TGTGCCAGCAGTTCCACCGGGACGGTGAACACTGAAGCTTTCTTT,CASSSTGTVNTEAFF
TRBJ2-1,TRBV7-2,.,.,TGTGCCAGTACCGGGGCGTACGCCATCAATGAGCAGTTCTTC,CASTGAYAINEQFF
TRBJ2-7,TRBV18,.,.,TGTGCCAGCTCACCAGTACAGCTCATCTCCTACGAGCAGTACTTC,CASSPVQLISYEQYF
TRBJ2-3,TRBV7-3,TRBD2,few,TGTGCCAGCAGCTTAGACTCAGCGACGTTGTACGGCGGGGGGCCCACAGATACGCAGTATTTT,CASSLDSATLYGGGPTDTQYF
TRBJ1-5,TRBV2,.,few,TGTGCCAGCAGTGAGAGTGGAGATCAGCCCCAGCATTTT,CASSESGDQPQHF
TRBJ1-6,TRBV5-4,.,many,TGTGCCAGCAGCTTCGATCAGGGCGGCAATTCACCCCTCCACTTT,CASSFDQGGNSPLHF
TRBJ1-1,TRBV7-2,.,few,TGTGCCAGCAGCCCAAAGACAGGTCAGACTGAAGCTTTCTTT,CASSPKTGQTEAFF
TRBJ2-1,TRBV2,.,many,TGTGCCAGCCGGGGGGACAGCCCCTACAATGAGCAGTTCTTC,CASRGDSPYNEQFF
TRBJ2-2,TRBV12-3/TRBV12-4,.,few,TGTGCCAGCAGTTTAGTTTTCACCGGGGAGCTGTTTTTT,CASSLVFTGELFF
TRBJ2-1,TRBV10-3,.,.,TGTGCCGCCTGCCCGAGTGAGACATCATACAATGAGCAGTTCTTC,CAACPSETSYNEQFF
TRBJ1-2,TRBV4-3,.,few,TGCGCCAGCAGCCAAGATGAGGGAAGCGACCTTAACTATGGCTACACCTTC,CASSQDEGSDLNYGYTF
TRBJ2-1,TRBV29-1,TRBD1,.,TGCAGCGTCTATGGCCAGGGGGCCTACAATGAGCAGTTCTTC,CSVYGQGAYNEQFF
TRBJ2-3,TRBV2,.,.,TGTGCCAGCAGTGAAGGTCTACGAGATACGCAGTATTTT,CASSEGLRDTQYF
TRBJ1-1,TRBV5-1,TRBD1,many,TGCGCCAGCAGCTTGGAGGCGCTCCTACAGGGGACGGGCACTGAAGCTTTCTTT,CASSLEALLQGTGTEAFF
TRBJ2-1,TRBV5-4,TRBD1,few,TGTGCCAGCAGCCTACCCCCGGGACAGGGGTTCGGTGAGCAGTTCTTC,CASSLPPGQGFGEQFF
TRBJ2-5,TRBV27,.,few,TGTGCCAGCAGTTCCCCCGGCAGCCAAGAGACCCAGTACTTC,CASSSPGSQETQYF
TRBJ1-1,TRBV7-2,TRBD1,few,TGTGCCAGCAGCTTATACGCAGGGGGCAGCACTGAAGCTTTCTTT,CASSLYAGGSTEAFF
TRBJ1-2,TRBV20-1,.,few,TGCAGTGCTAGTGACGCCCTGGGCTACACCTTC,CSASDALGYTF